One and the same sample provided the 32 T cell receptor beta chains below, sequenced in a study of regulatory T cells in long-lasting Graves disease. Assembly of TCR beta libraries relied on iRepertoire HTBI primers together with Arm-PCR of CDR3 regions. TCRdb itself ran the multiplex PCR reads through MiXCR, one entry per CDR3 protein. The data contain 400,000 to 600,000 distinct CDR3 sequences, under 25% of them singletons. Time point in this sample: persistent/refractory GD, antithyroid drugs over 5 years with positive TRAb. The TCR library was prepared using RNA isolated from PBMCs. The input for sequencing was peripheral blood mononuclear cells (PBMCs), taken when the disease was refractory, from a patient treated with antithyroid drugs. Every receptor here comes from a female donor with Graves disease.

In its sample, this clonotype was seen once. This chain uses TRBV19 with TRBJ1-4; TRBD1 is a possible D gene (6 bases). The V and J ends lost 9 bases and 4 bases respectively, with 12 bases between them. Germline V CDR1 and CDR2: LNHDA, SQIVND (reference sequence). The CDR3 runs 13 residues. Written as DNA, the CDR3 is TGTGCCAGCTGGGGGGCTTTTAATGAAAAACTGTTTTTT. As protein: CASWGAFNEKLFF.

The chain has TRBV15 and TRBJ2-5; D gene ambiguous. The germline CDR1 and CDR2 sequences are LNHNV and YYDKDF (reference sequence). The CDR3 extends over 12 amino acids. V was cut by 5 bases and J by 5 bases, with 9 bases left in between. CDR3 coding DNA: TGTGCCACCAGCTCAAGGGTGGAGACCCAGTACTTC. Its translation is CATSSRVETQYF.

In its sample, this clonotype was seen once. As DNA, the CDR3 is TGTGCCAGCAGCCAGGATCCTAGACAGGGAGATAATTCACCCCTCCACTTT. This encodes CASSQDPRQGDNSPLHF. The chain is built from TRBV4-2 and TRBJ1-6; 7 bases map to TRBD1. Germline V gene lookup returns CDR1 LGHNA and CDR2 YNFKEQ. The V and J ends lost 3 bases and 5 bases, in that order; junction bases with no gene match: 10. This CDR3 has 17 residues.

The chain carries TRBV14 and TRBJ2-7, with 7 nucleotides matching TRBD1. Germline lookup yields CDR1 SGHDN and CDR2 FVKESK. The CDR3 is made up of 15 amino acids. The V gene end was trimmed by 1 base and the J gene end by 2 bases; junction bases not matched to a gene: 5. CDR3 region: CASSQGVGQTYEQYF. Written as DNA, the CDR3 is TGTGCCAGCAGCCAAGGAGTGGGACAGACCTACGAGCAGTACTTC. The whole variable domain, remainder taken from reference TRBV14 and TRBJ2-7, is EAGVTQFPSHSVIEKGQTVTLRCDPISGHDNLYWYRRVMGKEIKFLLHFVKESKQDESGMPNNRFLAERTGGTYSTLKVQPAELEDSGVYFCASSQGVGQTYEQYFGPGTRLTVT.

The chain has TRBV27 and TRBJ1-5; possibly TRBD1 for D (5 bases). The CDR3 covers 16 residues. V was cut by 2 bases and J by 3 bases, with 14 bases left in between. Germline V lookup: CDR1 MNHEY, CDR2 SMNVEV (reference sequence). CDR3 in DNA: TGTGCCAGCAGTTTACTCGGGATCAGGGACAATCAGCCCCAGCATTTT. Protein sequence: CASSLLGIRDNQPQHF.

This clonotype appeared many times. The chain links TRBV6-1 to TRBJ2-7; 11 nucleotides agree with TRBD2. Germline values: CDR1 MNHNS, CDR2 SASEGT. This CDR3 is 16 amino acids long. Unmatched junction bases numbered 9, after V lost 6 bases and J lost 2 bases. CDR3 DNA sequence: TGTGCCAGCAGAGTAGAGGGACTAGCGGAAACCTACGAGCAGTACTTC. As protein: CASRVEGLAETYEQYF.

In its sample, this clonotype was seen many times. V gene TRBV11-3 combines with J gene TRBJ2-5; TRBD1 is a possible D gene (6 bases). The CDR3 has 14 residues. V lost 4 bases and J lost 2, with 11 bases in between. CDR1 SGHNT and CDR2 YENEEA come from the germline V gene. The CDR3 coding sequence is TGTGCCAGCAGCTCTTGGGACAAACAAGAGACCCAGTACTTC. As protein: CASSSWDKQETQYF.

This chain uses TRBV20-1 with TRBJ2-5; TRBD1 matches 7 bases. CDR3 length: 13 amino acids. V lost 5 bases, J lost 5 bases, and 8 bases stayed unmatched. From germline, CDR1 is DFQATT and CDR2 SNEGSKA (reference sequence). CDR3 coding DNA: TGCAGTGCTGACGACAGGGTGAGGGAGACCCAGTACTTC. The encoded protein is CSADDRVRETQYF.

Note on this clonotype: A much bigger clone sits one base away, suggesting this may be a read error. The chain combines TRBV6-2 or TRBV6-3 with TRBJ1-2; 7 bases align to TRBD1. The CDR3 consists of 14 residues. After removal of 5 bases from V and 7 bases from J, the junction contained 10 bases not matched to a gene. The germline V gene encodes CDR1 MNHEY and CDR2 SVGEGT. The CDR3 spells CASSPGQDPAGYTF. The CDR3 DNA sequence: TGTGCCAGCAGTCCTGGACAGGACCCGGCTGGCTACACCTTC.

With regard to this clonotype: A much larger clonotype is one base distant, so this may be a read error. This chain uses TRBV16 with TRBJ1-1; the D gene is possibly TRBD1 (5 bases). Germline CDR1 is KGHSY and CDR2 is FQNENV. CDR3 length: 15 residues. The CDR3, as DNA: TGTGCCAGCAGCCAATCGGGGGGGATGAACGCTGAAGCTTTCTTT. Protein: CASSQSGGMNAEAFF.

The sample holds many counts of this clonotype. This chain connects TRBV7-2 to TRBJ2-7; D is unclear. CDR3 length: 13 amino acids. Germline V gene lookup returns CDR1 SGHTA and CDR2 FQGNSA. Trimming removed 1 base at V and 3 bases at J, with 7 bases between. For the CDR3, the DNA is TGTGCCAGCAGCTTAGGGTTCCGCTACGAGCAGTACTTC. It specifies CASSLGFRYEQYF.

A few counts support this clonotype. The chain is built from TRBV13 and TRBJ1-1; maybe TRBD1 (5 bases). V was shortened by 5 bases and J by 2 bases, with 18 bases between the two germline ends. The CDR3 has 16 residues. Germline CDR1 reads PRHDT; CDR2 reads FYEKMQ (reference sequence). The CDR3 DNA sequence: TGTGCCAGCAGCCCTCTAGGCGGACGGGACAACACTGAAGCTTTCTTT. This sequence encodes CASSPLGGRDNTEAFF.

Only a few counts were recorded for this clonotype. The chain couples TRBV15 to TRBJ1-2; no firm D call. The V and J ends lost 0 bases and 4 bases respectively, with 12 bases between them. This CDR3 is built from 15 residues. The V gene's germline CDR1 is LNHNV and CDR2 YYDKDF (reference sequence). The CDR3 protein is CATSRDFSGSYGYTF. CDR3 coding DNA: TGTGCCACCAGCAGAGATTTTTCGGGCAGCTATGGCTACACCTTC.

This clonotype was observed at least ten times. The rearrangement joins TRBV28 to TRBJ1-5; TRBD1 is a possible D gene (6 bases). This CDR3 region has 16 residues. Germline V lookup: CDR1 MDHEN, CDR2 SYDVKM. The ends were cut back, 4 bases at V and 5 bases at J, with 18 bases in the middle. CDR3 nucleotides: TGTGCCAGCAGTTCGTCACCAGGGGTCGGATATCAGCCCCAGCATTTT. This sequence encodes CASSSSPGVGYQPQHF.

This clonotype was counted a few times. Written as DNA, the CDR3 is TGTGCCAGCAGTTTTAGACACTTGAACACCGGGGAGCTGTTTTTT. It codes for CASSFRHLNTGELFF. The chain couples TRBV6-9 to TRBJ2-2; no firm D call. The length of the CDR3 is 15 residues. Germline V lookup: CDR1 MNHGY, CDR2 SVAAGI. The V gene lost 4 bases and the J gene lost 1 base, with 10 bases spanning the gap.

This chain joins TRBV11-2 and TRBJ2-3, with D hard to call. V was trimmed by 2 bases and J by 4 bases, leaving 7 bases between them. Germline V gives CDR1 SGHAT, CDR2 FQNNGV. The CDR3 is made up of 13 amino acids. CDR3 DNA: TGTGCCAGCAGCTTAACTGGGGCAGATACGCAGTATTTT. Amino acids: CASSLTGADTQYF.

This chain connects TRBV20-1 to TRBJ2-3; no clear D. The germline V and J ends were trimmed by 3 bases and 0 bases, with 1 base remaining between them. The CDR3 consists of 11 residues. Germline V CDR1 and CDR2: DFQATT, SNEGSKA (reference sequence). The CDR3 reads CSASSTDTQYF. The CDR3 DNA is TGCAGTGCTAGTAGCACAGATACGCAGTATTTT.

At least ten counts were recorded for this clonotype. This chain connects TRBV6-1 to TRBJ2-5; 14 bases are shared with TRBD2. This CDR3 is built from 18 residues. Germline values: CDR1 MNHNS, CDR2 SASEGT. After removal of 5 bases from V and 1 base from J, the junction contained 9 bases not matched to a gene. In DNA, the CDR3 is TGTGCCAGCAGTAACCCGGGACTAGCGGGAGCGATCCAAGAGACCCAGTACTTC. This sequence encodes CASSNPGLAGAIQETQYF.

This clonotype has more than one count but fewer than ten. The chain recombines TRBV30 with TRBJ1-1; 12 bases agree with TRBD1. The germline V gene encodes CDR1 GTSNPN and CDR2 SVGIG (reference sequence). CDR3 length equals 16 residues. V trimming: 2 bases; J trimming: 5 bases; junction bases outside the gene matches: 9. The CDR3 coding sequence is TGTGCCTGGAGTCCGGGGGACAGGGGGCGAAGGACTGAAGCTTTCTTT. Translation: CAWSPGDRGRRTEAFF.

This chain uses TRBV28 with TRBJ2-7; possible D gene TRBD2, 5 bases. The CDR3 contains 15 residues. V was clipped by 7 bases and J by 2 bases, with 18 bases between them. Germline CDR1 and CDR2: MDHEN and SYDVKM. The CDR3 region has the DNA TGTGCCAGCATCCCGTCGGGGTTGGCTACCTACGAGCAGTACTTC. Encoded protein: CASIPSGLATYEQYF. Complete variable domain (other parts from reference TRBV28 and TRBJ2-7): DVKVTQSSRYLVKRTGEKVFLECVQDMDHENMFWYRQDPGLGLRLIYFSYDVKMKEKGDIPEGYSVSREKKERFSLILESASTNQTSMYLCASIPSGLATYEQYFGPGTRLTVT.

This sequence joins TRBV30 and TRBJ2-7; 7 positions match TRBD1. The ends lost 2 bases at V and 2 bases at J; junction bases unmatched: 6. The CDR3 is made up of 14 amino acids. The germline gives CDR1 GTSNPN, CDR2 SVGIG (reference sequence). The CDR3 loop is CAWSTYRGTYEQYF. The CDR3 region has the DNA TGTGCCTGGAGTACCTACAGGGGAACCTACGAGCAGTACTTC.

In this sample, this clonotype turned up many times. The chain is built from TRBV19 and TRBJ2-6, with D perhaps matching TRBD1 or TRBD2 (5 bases each). The germline V gene encodes CDR1 LNHDA and CDR2 SQIVND (reference sequence). Trimming took off 3 bases at V and 0 bases at J, with 15 bases between the two ends. This CDR3 comprises 18 residues. In nucleotides, the CDR3 is TGTGCCAGTAGTATCCTATGGGGGACCTACTCTGGGGCCAACGTCCTGACTTTC. It translates to CASSILWGTYSGANVLTF.

At least ten counts were recorded for this clonotype. The chain couples TRBV11-2 to TRBJ2-7, with D tentatively TRBD2 (6 bases). This CDR3 is built from 16 residues. The ends were cut back, 6 bases at V and 0 bases at J, with 18 bases in the middle. Germline V gives CDR1 SGHAT, CDR2 FQNNGV. The CDR3 loop is CASSFLGGTFSYEQYF. The CDR3 DNA follows: TGTGCCAGCAGTTTTCTCGGGGGTACTTTCTCCTACGAGCAGTACTTC.

The DNA of the CDR3 is TGTGCCAGTAGTATTCAAGGCACCTCCTACGAGCAGTACTTC. Residues: CASSIQGTSYEQYF. The chain is built from TRBV19 and TRBJ2-7; D is unresolved. Per the germline V gene, CDR1 is LNHDA and CDR2 is SQIVND (reference sequence). V lost 3 bases, J lost 0 bases, and 9 bases lay in between. This CDR3 region has 14 residues.

This clonotype was recorded many times. The gene calls are TRBV20-1 and TRBJ1-4; 11 bases are a match to TRBD1. V dropped 2 bases and J dropped 5; count of bases not matched to a gene: 1. The CDR3 has 14 residues. Germline-derived CDR1 and CDR2 are DFQATT and SNEGSKA (reference sequence). The CDR3 DNA reads TGCAGTGCTAGAAGGGACAGGGGGAATGAAAAACTGTTTTTT. Its translation is CSARRDRGNEKLFF.

This clonotype was seen ten or more times. The rearrangement uses TRBV28 and TRBJ2-7; weak D call: TRBD2 (6 bases). Per the germline V gene, CDR1 is MDHEN and CDR2 is SYDVKM. With 5 bases removed from V and 0 bases from J, the gap between germline ends came to 14 bases. The CDR3 is made up of 15 amino acids. This CDR3 is CASSTLTGDSYEQYF. The DNA for the CDR3 is TGTGCCAGCAGTACCCTAACGGGAGACTCCTACGAGCAGTACTTC.

The rearrangement joins TRBV5-5 to TRBJ2-7; tentatively, D is TRBD2 (6 bases). In germline, CDR1 is SGHKS, CDR2 YYEKEE (reference sequence). Trimming cost V 4 bases and J 2 bases, with 13 bases left between them. This CDR3 is built from 14 residues. The CDR3 sequence: CASSAPGLTYEQYF. The CDR3 DNA reads as TGTGCCAGCAGCGCGCCGGGACTCACCTACGAGCAGTACTTC.

V gene TRBV20-1 combines with J gene TRBJ2-5; D is perhaps TRBD1 (5 bases). The CDR3 is 17 residues long. Germline-derived CDR1 and CDR2 are DFQATT and SNEGSKA (reference sequence). With 3 bases removed from V and 4 bases from J, the gap between germline ends came to 24 bases. For the CDR3, the DNA is TGCAGTGCTAGCTTTCTCCAGGGCGACCCACCCAGAGAGACCCAGTACTTC. Its protein product is CSASFLQGDPPRETQYF.

The chain joins TRBV6-5 to TRBJ2-5, with D perhaps TRBD2 (5 bases). The germline V gene encodes CDR1 MNHEY and CDR2 SVGAGI. The CDR3 loop spans 15 amino acids. V shed 0 bases and J shed 5 bases, with 13 bases lying between them. The CDR3, as DNA: TGTGCCAGCAGTTACTCGACCGGGGTGGAGGAGACCCAGTACTTC. Translation: CASSYSTGVEETQYF.

This clonotype has more than one count but fewer than ten. The J gene is TRBJ2-3, the V gene TRBV7-6; D may be TRBD2 (6 bases). The germline V gene has CDR1 SGHVS and CDR2 FNYEAQ. CDR3 length equals 16 residues. V lost 5 bases to trimming and J lost 2 bases, with 17 bases between them. The CDR3 region has the DNA TGTGCCAGCAGCCATCCCAGACTAGGTATCACAGATACGCAGTATTTT. This gives the protein CASSHPRLGITDTQYF.

Remarks on this clonotype: A single base separates this from a much larger clone, so it may be a read error. Since the CDR3 does not end with the conserved phenylalanine or tryptophan, this likely comes from a read error. The genes are TRBV20-1 and TRBJ1-6; 7 bases are shared with TRBD1. The CDR3 sequence is 19 residues long. The V gene's germline CDR1 is DFQATT and CDR2 SNEGSKA (reference sequence). Trimming took 0 bases from V and 1 from J; bases not matched to a gene: 12. The CDR3 is CSARDEGAGGMSYNSPLHS. The CDR3 coding sequence is TGCAGTGCTAGAGATGAAGGGGCAGGGGGAATGTCCTATAATTCACCCCTCCACTCT.

This clonotype was detected many times. J is TRBJ2-7 and V is TRBV7-8, with 13 nucleotides matching TRBD2. The CDR3 length is 18 residues. The J segment lost 0 bases and the V segment lost 1 base, leaving 6 bases of the junction unmatched. CDR1 and CDR2 from the germline V gene are SGHVS and FQNEAQ. CDR3 region: CASSLEGLAGVSSYEQYF. The CDR3 bases are TGTGCCAGCAGCTTAGAAGGACTAGCGGGAGTCTCCTCCTACGAGCAGTACTTC.